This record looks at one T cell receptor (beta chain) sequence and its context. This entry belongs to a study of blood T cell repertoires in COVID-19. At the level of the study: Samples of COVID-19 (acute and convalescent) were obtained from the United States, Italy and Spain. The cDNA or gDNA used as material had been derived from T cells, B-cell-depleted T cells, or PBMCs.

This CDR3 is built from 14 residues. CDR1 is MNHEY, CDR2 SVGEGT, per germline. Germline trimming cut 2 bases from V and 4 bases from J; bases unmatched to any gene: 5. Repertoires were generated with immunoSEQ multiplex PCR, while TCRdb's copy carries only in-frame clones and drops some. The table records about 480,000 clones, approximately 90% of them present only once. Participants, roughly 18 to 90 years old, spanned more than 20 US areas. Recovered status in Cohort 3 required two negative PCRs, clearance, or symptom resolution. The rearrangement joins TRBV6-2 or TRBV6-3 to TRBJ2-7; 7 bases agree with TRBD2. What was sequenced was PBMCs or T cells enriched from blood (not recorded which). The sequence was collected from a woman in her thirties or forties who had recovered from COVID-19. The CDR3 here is CASSYTASGYEQYF. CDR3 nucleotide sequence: TGTGCCAGCAGTTACACTGCTAGCGGATACGAGCAGTACTTC.